This note documents a single T cell receptor (beta chain) sequence. Enrollment of patients from Seattle took place during active infection, with longitudinal follow-up. The entry originates in a study of blood T cell repertoires in COVID-19. Study as a whole: Sample material is recorded as cDNA or gDNA derived from T cells, B-cell-depleted T cells, or PBMCs.

The V gene lost 3 bases and the J gene lost 5 bases, with 16 bases spanning the gap. Per the germline V gene, CDR1 is LGHDT and CDR2 is YNNKEL (reference sequence). CDR3 length: 16 amino acids. In the authors' workflow: Scientists estimated how many nucleated cells there were by amplifying reference gene primers. This table comes from immunoSEQ multiplex PCR, and its TCRdb copy is limited to in-frame clones, with some not included. V and J calls and clone size are as listed in that table; D and trimming were resolved from the DNA. The sample consists of 390,000 or so clones, around 89% of them appearing once.

Sequenced: peripheral blood. The TCR originated in a woman aged 25 to 39 with COVID-19, enrolled during active disease. This chain uses TRBV3-1 (or the pseudogene TRBV3-2) with TRBJ2-2; D perhaps matches TRBD2 (6 bases). Here the CDR3 reads CASSHPYRDSTGELFF. CDR3 DNA: TGTGCCAGCAGCCACCCTTACCGGGACTCAACCGGGGAGCTGTTTTTT.